This TCR beta chain was captured in a study of T cells expressing NK-cell markers. Findings and caveats of the study: Top CD8+ clonotypes included the dominant CD3+CD56+NKG2C+ clonotypes in a handful of donors.

This CDR3 contains 16 residues. Germline V gene sequence: CDR1 SEHNR, CDR2 FQNEAQ (reference sequence). Following a re-call of the 5' RACE reads, TCRdb has one entry per CDR3 protein and lacks DNA. In total, the table holds approximately 170,000 distinct CDR3 sequences. Worth noting for this clonotype: Its matching antigen is unknown.

This receptor was identified in a man between 18 and 69 years old in good health. The sample consisted of blood T cells: a sorted CD56 or NKG2C T cell subset, CD4+ or CD8+ T cells, or bulk PBMC T cells (not recorded which). J is TRBJ1-2 and V is TRBV7-9. CDR3 sequence reads: CASSQKARSGFYGYTF.